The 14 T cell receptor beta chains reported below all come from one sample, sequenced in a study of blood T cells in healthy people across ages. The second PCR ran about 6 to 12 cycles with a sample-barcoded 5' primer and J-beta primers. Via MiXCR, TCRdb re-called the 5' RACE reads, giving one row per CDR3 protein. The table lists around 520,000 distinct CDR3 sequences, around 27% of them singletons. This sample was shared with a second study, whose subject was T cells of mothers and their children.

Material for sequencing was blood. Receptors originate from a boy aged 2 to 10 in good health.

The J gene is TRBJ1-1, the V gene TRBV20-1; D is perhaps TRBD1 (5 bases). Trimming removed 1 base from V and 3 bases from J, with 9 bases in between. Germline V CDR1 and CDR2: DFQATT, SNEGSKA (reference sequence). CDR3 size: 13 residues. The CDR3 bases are TGCAGTGCTAGAGGCCAGGGCGACACTGAAGCTTTCTTT. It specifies CSARGQGDTEAFF.

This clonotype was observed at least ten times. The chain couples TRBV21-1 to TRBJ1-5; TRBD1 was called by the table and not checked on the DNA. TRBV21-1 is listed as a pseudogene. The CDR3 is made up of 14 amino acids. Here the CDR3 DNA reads TGTGCCAGCAGCAGGGACAGGGGTAAGGTGCCCCAGCATTTT. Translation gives CASSRDRGKVPQHF.

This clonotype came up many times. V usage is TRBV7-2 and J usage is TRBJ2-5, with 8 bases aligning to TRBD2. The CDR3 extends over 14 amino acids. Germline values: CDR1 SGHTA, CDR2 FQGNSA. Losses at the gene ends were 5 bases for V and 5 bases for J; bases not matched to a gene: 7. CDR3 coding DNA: TGTGCCAGCAGCCCGGGAGGGACCAGCGAGACCCAGTACTTC. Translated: CASSPGGTSETQYF. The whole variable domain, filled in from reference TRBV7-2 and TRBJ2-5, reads GAGVSQSPSNKVTEKGKDVELRCDPISGHTALYWYRQSLGQGLEFLIYFQGNSAPDKSGLPSDRFSAERTGGSVSTLTIQRTQQEDSAVYLCASSPGGTSETQYFGPGTRLLVL.

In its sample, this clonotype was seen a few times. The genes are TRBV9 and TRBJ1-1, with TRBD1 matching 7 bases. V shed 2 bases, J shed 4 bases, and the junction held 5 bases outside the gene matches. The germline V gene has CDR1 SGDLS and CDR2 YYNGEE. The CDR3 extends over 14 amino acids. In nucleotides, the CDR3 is TGTGCCAGCAGCGTTACAGGGGTCGGCACTGAAGCTTTCTTT. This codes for CASSVTGVGTEAFF.

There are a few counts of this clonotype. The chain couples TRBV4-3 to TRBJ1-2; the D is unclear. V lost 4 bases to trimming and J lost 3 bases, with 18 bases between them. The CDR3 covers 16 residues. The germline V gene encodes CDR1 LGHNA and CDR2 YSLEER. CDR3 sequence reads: CASSPSLWIPDYGYTF. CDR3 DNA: TGCGCCAGCAGCCCTTCTCTTTGGATCCCAGACTATGGCTACACCTTC.

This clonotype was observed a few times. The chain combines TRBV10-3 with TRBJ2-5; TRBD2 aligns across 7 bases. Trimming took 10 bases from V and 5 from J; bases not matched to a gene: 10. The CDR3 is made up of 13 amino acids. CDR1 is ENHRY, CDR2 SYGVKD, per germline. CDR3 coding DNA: TGTGCCACCAGAAGCGGGATGGGTGAGACCCAGTACTTC. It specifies CATRSGMGETQYF.

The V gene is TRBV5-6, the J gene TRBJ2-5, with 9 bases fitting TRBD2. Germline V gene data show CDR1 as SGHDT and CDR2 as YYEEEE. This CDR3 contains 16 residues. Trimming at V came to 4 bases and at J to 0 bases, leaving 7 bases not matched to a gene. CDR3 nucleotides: TGTGCCAGCAGCCAACGGACTAGCGCGGACCAAGAGACCCAGTACTTC. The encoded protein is CASSQRTSADQETQYF.

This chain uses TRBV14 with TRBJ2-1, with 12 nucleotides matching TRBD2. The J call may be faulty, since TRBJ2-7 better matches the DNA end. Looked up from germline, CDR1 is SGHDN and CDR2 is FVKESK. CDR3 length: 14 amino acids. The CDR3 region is CASSLLAGGVEQYF. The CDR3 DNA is TGTGCCAGCAGCCTACTAGCGGGGGGTGTCGAGCAGTACTTC.

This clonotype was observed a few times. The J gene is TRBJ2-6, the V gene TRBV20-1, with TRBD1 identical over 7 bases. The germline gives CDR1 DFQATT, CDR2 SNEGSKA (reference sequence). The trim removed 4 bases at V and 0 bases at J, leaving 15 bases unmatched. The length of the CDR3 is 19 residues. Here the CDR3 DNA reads TGCAGTGCTATCAAGACAGGGTTTCCTATGGCCTCTGGGGCCAACGTCCTGACTTTC. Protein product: CSAIKTGFPMASGANVLTF.

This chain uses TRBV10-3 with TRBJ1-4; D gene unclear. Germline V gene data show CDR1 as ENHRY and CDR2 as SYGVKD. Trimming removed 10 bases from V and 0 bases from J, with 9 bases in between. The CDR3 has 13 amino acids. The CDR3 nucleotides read TGTGCCACATTTAATCCAACTAATGAAAAACTGTTTTTT. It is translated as CATFNPTNEKLFF.

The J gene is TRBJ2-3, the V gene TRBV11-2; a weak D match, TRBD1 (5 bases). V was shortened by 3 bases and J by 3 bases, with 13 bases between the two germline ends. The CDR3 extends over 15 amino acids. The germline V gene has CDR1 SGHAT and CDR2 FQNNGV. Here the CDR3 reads CASSFGQGVTDTQYF. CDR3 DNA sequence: TGTGCCAGCAGCTTCGGGCAAGGGGTAACAGATACGCAGTATTTT.

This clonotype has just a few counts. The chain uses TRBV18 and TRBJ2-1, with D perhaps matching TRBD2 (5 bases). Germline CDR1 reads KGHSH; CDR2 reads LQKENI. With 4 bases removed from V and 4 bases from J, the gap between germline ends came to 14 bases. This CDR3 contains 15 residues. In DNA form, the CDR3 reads TGTGCCAGCTCACAGCGGACGAGTGGGTACAATGAGCAGTTCTTC. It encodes CASSQRTSGYNEQFF.

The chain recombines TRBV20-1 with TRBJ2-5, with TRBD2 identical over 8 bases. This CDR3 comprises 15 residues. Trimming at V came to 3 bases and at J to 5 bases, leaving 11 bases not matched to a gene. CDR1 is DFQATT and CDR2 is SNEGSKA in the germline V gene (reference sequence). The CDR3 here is CSASFQRGNTETQYF. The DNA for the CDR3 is TGCAGTGCTAGTTTCCAGCGGGGGAATACTGAGACCCAGTACTTC.

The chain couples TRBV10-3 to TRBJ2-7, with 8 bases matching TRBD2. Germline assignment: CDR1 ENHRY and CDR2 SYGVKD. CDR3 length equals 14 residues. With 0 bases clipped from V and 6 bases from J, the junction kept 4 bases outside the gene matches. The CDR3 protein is CAISESSGSFEQYF. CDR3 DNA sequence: TGTGCCATCAGTGAGTCCAGCGGGAGTTTCGAGCAGTACTTC.